This note documents a single T cell receptor (beta chain) sequence. Sequence at one end of the junction differs from germline and may be a read error. This sample stems from a study of OX40 agonist ivuxolimab in advanced cancers. Overall study context: Intravenous ivuxolimab at 0.01 to 10 mg/kg was given to patients every 2 weeks.

TCRdb keeps only in-frame clones here, not all; method: immunoSEQ multiplex PCR. The repertoire holds roughly 76,000 clones, roughly 88% seen once, with approximately 4% in the top ten. Individuals having autoimmune disease history or systemic immunosuppression were not enrolled. Collection of blood occurred at baseline, at cycle 4 day 1, and at cycle 7 day 1. Material: CD4+ or CD8+ T cells sorted from blood, obtained in a trial of the OX40 agonist ivuxolimab. This clonotype was obtained from an adult with an advanced solid tumor such as melanoma, head and neck, liver or kidney cancer.

The DNA of the CDR3 is TGTGCTAGCAGCCCCATAGGTGTGGCCGGGGAGCTGCTTTTT. Protein sequence: CASSPIGVAGELLF. This chain links TRBV7-7 with TRBJ2-2; D may be TRBD2 (5 bases). The germline gives CDR1 SSHAT, CDR2 FNYEAQ (reference sequence). The CDR3 runs to 14 residues. Together with reference TRBV7-7 and TRBJ2-2, the CDR3 gives the full variable domain: GAGVSQSPRYKVTKRGQDVTLRCDPISSHATLYWYQQALGQGPEFLTYFNYEAQPDKSGLPSDRFSAERPEGSISTLTIQRTEQRDSAMYRCASSPIGVAGELLFGEGSRLTVL.